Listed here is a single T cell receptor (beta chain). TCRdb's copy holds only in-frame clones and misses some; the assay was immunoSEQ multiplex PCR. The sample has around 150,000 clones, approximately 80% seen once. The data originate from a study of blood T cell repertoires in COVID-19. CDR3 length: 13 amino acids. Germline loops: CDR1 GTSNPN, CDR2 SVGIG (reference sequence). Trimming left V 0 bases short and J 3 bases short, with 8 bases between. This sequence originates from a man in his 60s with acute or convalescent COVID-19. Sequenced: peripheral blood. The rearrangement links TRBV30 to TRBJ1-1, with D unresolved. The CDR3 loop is CAWSVLEDTEAFF. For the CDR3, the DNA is TGTGCCTGGAGTGTACTGGAGGACACTGAAGCTTTCTTT.